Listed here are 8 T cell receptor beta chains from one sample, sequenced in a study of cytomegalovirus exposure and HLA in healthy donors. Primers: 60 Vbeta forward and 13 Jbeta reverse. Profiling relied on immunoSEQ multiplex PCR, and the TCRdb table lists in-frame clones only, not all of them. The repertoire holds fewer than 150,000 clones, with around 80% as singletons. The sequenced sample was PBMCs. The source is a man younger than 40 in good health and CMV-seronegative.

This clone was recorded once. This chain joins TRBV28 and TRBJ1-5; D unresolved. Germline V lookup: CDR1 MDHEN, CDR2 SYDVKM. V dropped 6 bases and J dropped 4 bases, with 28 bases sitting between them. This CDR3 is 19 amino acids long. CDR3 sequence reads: CASSPRFRSSFVRNQPQHF. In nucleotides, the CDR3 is TGTGCCAGCAGCCCCAGGTTCAGGTCGAGCTTCGTCCGAAATCAGCCCCAGCATTTT.

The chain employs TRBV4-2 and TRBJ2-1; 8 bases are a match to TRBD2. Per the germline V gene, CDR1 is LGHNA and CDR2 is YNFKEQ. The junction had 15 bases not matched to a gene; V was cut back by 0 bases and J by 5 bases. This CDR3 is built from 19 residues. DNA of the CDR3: TGTGCCAGCAGCCAAGAATTCGTAGTGGCGGGAGGAGAAAACAATGAGCAGTTCTTC. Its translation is CASSQEFVVAGGENNEQFF.

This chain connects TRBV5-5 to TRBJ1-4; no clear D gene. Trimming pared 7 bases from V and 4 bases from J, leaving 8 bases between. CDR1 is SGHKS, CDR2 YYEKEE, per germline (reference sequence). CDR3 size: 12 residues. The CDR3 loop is CASRYSNEKLFF. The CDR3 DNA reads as TGTGCCAGCCGTTACAGTAATGAAAAACTGTTTTTT.

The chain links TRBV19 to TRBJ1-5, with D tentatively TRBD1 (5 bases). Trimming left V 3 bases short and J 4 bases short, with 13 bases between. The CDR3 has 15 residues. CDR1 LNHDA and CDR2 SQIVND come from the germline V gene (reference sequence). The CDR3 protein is CASSMGRGYNQPQHF. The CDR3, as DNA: TGTGCCAGTAGTATGGGACGGGGGTATAATCAGCCCCAGCATTTT.

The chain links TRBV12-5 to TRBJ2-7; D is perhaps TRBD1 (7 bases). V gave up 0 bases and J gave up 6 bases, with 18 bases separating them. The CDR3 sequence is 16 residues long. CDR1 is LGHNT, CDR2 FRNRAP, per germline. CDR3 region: CASGLVLVRGVPEQYF. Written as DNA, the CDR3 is TGTGCTAGTGGTTTGGTATTGGTCAGGGGGGTACCCGAGCAGTACTTC.

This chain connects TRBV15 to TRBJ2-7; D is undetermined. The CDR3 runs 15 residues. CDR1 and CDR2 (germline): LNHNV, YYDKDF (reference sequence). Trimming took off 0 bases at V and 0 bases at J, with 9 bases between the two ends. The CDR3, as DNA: TGTGCCACCAGCAGAGAAAGACAACACTCCTACGAGCAGTACTTC. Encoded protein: CATSRERQHSYEQYF.

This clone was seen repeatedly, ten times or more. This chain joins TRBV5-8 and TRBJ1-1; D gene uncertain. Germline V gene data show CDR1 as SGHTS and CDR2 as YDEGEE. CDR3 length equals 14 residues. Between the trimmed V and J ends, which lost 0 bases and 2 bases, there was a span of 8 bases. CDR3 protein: CASSLERLNTEAFF. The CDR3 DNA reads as TGTGCCAGCAGCTTGGAGCGGTTAAACACTGAAGCTTTCTTT.

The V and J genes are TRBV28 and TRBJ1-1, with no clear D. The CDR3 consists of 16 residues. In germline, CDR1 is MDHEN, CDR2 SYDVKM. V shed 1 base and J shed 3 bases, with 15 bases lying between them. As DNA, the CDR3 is TGTGCCAGCAGTTTATATGATAGGAGATTGGACACTGAAGCTTTCTTT. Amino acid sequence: CASSLYDRRLDTEAFF. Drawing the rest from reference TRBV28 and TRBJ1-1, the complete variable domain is DVKVTQSSRYLVKRTGEKVFLECVQDMDHENMFWYRQDPGLGLRLIYFSYDVKMKEKGDIPEGYSVSREKKERFSLILESASTNQTSMYLCASSLYDRRLDTEAFFGQGTRLTVV.